Sequencing of this TCR beta chain was carried out in a study of a mutant IDH1 vaccine in newly diagnosed glioma. Whole-study context: Mean patient age was around 40 years; 62.5% were male and around 40% female. The earlier regimen, radiotherapy, temozolomide, or both, was most often both. Study findings and constraints: Variations in leading peripheral T cell clonotypes appeared to have no connection with pseudoprogression.

The time point: baseline, week 1 (first vaccination visit). As for treatment: pre-vaccination baseline after standard-of-care therapy. The donors' diagnosis was new WHO grade 3 or 4 astrocytoma that was IDH1-mutant and ATRX-lost. Germline V lookup: CDR1 WSHSY, CDR2 SAAADI. CDR3 size: 16 residues. V lost 2 bases, J lost 3 bases, and 11 bases lay in between. This clone was detected only once. Its target is not known. Libraries were prepared by immunoSEQ multiplex PCR; TCRdb keeps only in-frame clonotypes and omits some of them. The sample contains some 95,000 clones, over 75% of which appear only once. V gene TRBV10-2 combines with J gene TRBJ1-6, with a weak D call TRBD1 (6 bases). The source material was PBMCs, sampled from a glioma patient treated with radiotherapy, temozolomide or both. This clonotype originated in a man between 35 and 55 years old with glioma. This chain's CDR3 is CASSEKGGNYNSPLHF. In nucleotides, the CDR3 is TGCGCCAGCAGTGAGAAAGGGGGGAACTATAATTCACCCCTCCACTTT.